This TCR beta chain is drawn from a study of T cell responses to AZD1222 COVID-19 vaccine. Study-level results: Mapped onto spike, vaccine-associated CD4 TCRs spanned it and were dominant at 160-218 and 743-854. Close to half of spike-specific TCRs reportedly recognize unmutated variant regions.

As concerns this clone: Its antigen is undetermined.

The data were produced by immunoSEQ multiplex PCR, yet TCRdb's version contains in-frame clones alone and is incomplete. Here the sample spans around 200,000 clones, approximately 95% being singletons. The source of this sequence is an adult who received the MenACWY meningococcal vaccine as a control. The input for sequencing was peripheral blood, taken 28 days after the second dose of the MenACWY control vaccine.

This CDR3 reads CASTTGTGVYGYTF. CDR3 in DNA: TGTGCCAGCACCACCGGGACAGGGGTGTATGGCTACACCTTC. The chain employs TRBV28 and TRBJ1-2, with 10 bases identical to TRBD1. V lost 7 bases, J lost 5 bases, and 7 bases stayed unmatched. Germline CDR1 is MDHEN and CDR2 is SYDVKM. CDR3 length equals 14 residues.